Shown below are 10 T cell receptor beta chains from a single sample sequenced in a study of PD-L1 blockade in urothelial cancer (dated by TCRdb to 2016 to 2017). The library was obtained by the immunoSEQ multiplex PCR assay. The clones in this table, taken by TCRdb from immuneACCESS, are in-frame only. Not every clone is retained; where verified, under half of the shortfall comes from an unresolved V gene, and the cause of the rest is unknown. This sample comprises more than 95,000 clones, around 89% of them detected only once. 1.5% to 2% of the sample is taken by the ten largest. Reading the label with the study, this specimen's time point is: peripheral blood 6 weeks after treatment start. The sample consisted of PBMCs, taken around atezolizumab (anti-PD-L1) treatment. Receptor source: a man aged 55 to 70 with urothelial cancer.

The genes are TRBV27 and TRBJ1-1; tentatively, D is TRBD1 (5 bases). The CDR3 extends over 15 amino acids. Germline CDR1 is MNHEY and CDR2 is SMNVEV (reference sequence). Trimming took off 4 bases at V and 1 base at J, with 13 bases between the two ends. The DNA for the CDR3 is TGTGCCAGCAGTTCCCTAGGGGTGGAGAACACTGAAGCTTTCTTT. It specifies CASSSLGVENTEAFF.

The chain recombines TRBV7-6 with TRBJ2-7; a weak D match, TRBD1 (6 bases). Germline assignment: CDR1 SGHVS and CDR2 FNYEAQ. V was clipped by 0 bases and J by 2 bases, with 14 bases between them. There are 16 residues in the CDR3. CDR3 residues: CASSLATGTITYEQYF. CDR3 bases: TGTGCCAGCAGCTTAGCTACCGGGACAATAACCTACGAGCAGTACTTC. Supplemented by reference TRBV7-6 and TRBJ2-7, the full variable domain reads GAGVSQSPRYKVTKRGQDVALRCDPISGHVSLYWYRQALGQGPEFLTYFNYEAQQDKSGLPNDRFSAERPEGSISTLTIQRTEQRDSAMYRCASSLATGTITYEQYFGPGTRLTVT.

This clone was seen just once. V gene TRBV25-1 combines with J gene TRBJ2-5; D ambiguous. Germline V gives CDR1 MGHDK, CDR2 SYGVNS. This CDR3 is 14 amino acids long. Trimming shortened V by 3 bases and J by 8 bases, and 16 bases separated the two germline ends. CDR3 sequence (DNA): TGTGCCAGCAGTGATGGTTTCGGTAGTGAAACCCAGTACTTC. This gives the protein CASSDGFGSETQYF.

CDR3 protein: CASSARGGPIYSNQPQHF. CDR3 DNA: TGTGCCAGCAGCGCCCGGGGGGGACCTATTTATAGCAATCAGCCCCAGCATTTT. This chain links TRBV7-8 with TRBJ1-5, with a possible D match to TRBD1 (5 bases). This CDR3 has 18 amino acids. The V and J ends lost 5 bases and 0 bases respectively, with 20 bases between them. Germline V lookup: CDR1 SGHVS, CDR2 FQNEAQ.

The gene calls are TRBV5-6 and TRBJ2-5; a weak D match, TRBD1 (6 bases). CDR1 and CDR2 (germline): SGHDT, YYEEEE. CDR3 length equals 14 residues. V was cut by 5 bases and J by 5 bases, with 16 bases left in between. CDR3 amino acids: CASSPLGAGETQYF. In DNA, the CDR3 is TGTGCCAGCAGTCCCCTGGGGGCTGGGGAGACCCAGTACTTC.

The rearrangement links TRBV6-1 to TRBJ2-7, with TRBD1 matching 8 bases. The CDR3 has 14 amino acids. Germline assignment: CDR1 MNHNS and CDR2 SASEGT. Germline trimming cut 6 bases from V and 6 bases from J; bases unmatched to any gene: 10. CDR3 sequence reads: CASRKQGDLAEQYF. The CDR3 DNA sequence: TGTGCCAGCAGAAAACAGGGGGATCTCGCCGAGCAGTACTTC.

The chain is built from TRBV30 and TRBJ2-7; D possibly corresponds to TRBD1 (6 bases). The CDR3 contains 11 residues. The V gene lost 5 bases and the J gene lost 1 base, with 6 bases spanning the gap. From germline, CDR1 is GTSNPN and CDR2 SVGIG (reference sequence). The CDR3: CAWGQSYEQYF. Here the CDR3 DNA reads TGTGCCTGGGGACAGTCCTACGAGCAGTACTTC.

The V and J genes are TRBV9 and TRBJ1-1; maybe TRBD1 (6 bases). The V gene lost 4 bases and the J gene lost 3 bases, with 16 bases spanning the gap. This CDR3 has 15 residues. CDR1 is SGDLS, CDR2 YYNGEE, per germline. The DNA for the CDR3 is TGTGCCAGCAGCACCTTCACAGGGAAAGACACTGAAGCTTTCTTT. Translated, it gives CASSTFTGKDTEAFF.

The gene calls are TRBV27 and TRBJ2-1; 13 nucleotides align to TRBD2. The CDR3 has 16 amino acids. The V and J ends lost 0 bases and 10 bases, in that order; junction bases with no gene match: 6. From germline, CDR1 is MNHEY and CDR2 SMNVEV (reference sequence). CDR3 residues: CASSLSGTSGMKEQFF. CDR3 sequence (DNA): TGTGCCAGCAGTTTATCTGGGACTAGCGGGATGAAGGAGCAGTTCTTC.

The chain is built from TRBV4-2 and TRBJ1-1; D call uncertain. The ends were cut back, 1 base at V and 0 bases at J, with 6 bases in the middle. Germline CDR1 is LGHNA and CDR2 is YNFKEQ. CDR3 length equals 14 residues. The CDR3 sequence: CASSQVPLNTEAFF. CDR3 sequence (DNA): TGTGCCAGCAGCCAAGTCCCCTTGAACACTGAAGCTTTCTTT.